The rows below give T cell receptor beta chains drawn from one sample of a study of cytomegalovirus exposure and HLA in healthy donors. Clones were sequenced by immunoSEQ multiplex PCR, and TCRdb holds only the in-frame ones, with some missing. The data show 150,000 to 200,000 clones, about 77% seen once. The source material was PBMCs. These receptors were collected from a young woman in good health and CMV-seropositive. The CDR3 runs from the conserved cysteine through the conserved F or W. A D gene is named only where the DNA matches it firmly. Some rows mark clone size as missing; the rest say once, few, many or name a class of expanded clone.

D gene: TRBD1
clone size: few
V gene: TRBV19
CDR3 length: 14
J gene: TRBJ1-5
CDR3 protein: CASGGTGDNQPQHF
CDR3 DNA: TGTGCCAGTGGAGGGACAGGGGATAATCAGCCCCAGCATTTT

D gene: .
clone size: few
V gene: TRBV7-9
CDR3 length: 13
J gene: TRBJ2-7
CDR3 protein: CASSPLRSYEQYF
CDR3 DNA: TGTGCCAGCAGCCCCCTACGGTCCTACGAGCAGTACTTC

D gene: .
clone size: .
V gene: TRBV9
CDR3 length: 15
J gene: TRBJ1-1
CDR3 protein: CASSVEDRMNTEAFF
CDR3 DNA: TGTGCCAGCAGCGTAGAGGACAGAATGAACACTGAAGCTTTCTTT

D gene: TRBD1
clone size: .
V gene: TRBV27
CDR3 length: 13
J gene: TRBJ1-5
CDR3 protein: CATQGSSNQPQHF
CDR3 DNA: TGTGCCACACAGGGGAGTAGCAATCAGCCCCAGCATTTT

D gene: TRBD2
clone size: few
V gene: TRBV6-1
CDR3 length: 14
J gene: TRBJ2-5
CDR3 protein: CASSVGLAKETQYF
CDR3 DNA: TGTGCCAGCAGTGTGGGACTAGCTAAAGAGACCCAGTACTTC

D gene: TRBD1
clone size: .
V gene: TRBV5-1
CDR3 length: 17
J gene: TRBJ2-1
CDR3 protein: CASSLGGDRGAYNEQFF
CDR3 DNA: TGCGCCAGCAGCTTGGGGGGGGACAGGGGGGCTTACAATGAGCAGTTCTTC

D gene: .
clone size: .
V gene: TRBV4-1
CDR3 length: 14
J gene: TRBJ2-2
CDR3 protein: CASSQGSYSGELFF
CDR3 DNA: TGCGCCAGCAGCCAAGGAAGTTATAGCGGGGAGCTGTTTTTT

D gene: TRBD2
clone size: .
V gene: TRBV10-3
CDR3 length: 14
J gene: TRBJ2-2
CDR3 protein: CAIGRTSGYGELFF
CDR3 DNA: TGTGCCATCGGCAGGACTAGCGGGTACGGGGAGCTGTTTTTT

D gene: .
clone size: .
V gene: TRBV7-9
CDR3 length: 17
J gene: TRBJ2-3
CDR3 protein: CASSPQLGRGKADTQYF
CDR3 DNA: TGTGCCAGCAGCCCACAGCTGGGAAGGGGAAAAGCAGATACGCAGTATTTT

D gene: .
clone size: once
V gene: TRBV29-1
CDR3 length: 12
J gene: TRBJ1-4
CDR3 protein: CSVSGLDEKLFF
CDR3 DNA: TGCAGCGTTTCTGGGCTTGACGAAAAACTGTTTTTT

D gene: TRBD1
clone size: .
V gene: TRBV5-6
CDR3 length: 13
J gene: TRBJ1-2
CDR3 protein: CASSLITGEGYTF
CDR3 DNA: TGTGCCAGCAGCTTGATCACAGGGGAAGGCTACACCTTC

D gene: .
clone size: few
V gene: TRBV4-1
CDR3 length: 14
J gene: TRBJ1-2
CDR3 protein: CASSSKTGRYGYTF
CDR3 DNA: TGCGCCAGCAGCTCAAAGACAGGTCGTTATGGCTACACCTTC

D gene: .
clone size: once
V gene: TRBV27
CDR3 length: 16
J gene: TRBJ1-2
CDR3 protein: CASSLKSGTPNYGYTF
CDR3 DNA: TGTGCCAGCAGTTTAAAGTCAGGGACTCCTAACTATGGCTACACCTTC

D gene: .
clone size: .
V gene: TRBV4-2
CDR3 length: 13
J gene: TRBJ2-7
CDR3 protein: CASSSGLPTWQYF
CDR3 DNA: TGTGCCAGCAGCTCGGGACTTCCAACCTGGCAGTACTTC

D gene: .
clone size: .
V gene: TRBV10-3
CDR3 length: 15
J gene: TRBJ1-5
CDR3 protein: CAISESNGGNQPQHF
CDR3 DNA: TGTGCCATCAGTGAGTCGAACGGGGGCAATCAGCCCCAGCATTTT

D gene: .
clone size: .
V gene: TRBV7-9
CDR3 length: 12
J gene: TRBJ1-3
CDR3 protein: CASSGQGNTIYF
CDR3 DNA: TGTGCCAGCAGTGGACAGGGAAACACCATATATTTT

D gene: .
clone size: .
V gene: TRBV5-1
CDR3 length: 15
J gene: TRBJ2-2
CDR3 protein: CASSLGGRETGELFF
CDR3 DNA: TGCGCCAGCAGCTTAGGAGGAAGGGAAACCGGGGAGCTGTTTTTT

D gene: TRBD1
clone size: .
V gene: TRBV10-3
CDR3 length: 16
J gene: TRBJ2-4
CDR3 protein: CAISDPGQGAKNIQYF
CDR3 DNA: TGTGCCATCAGTGATCCGGGACAGGGAGCCAAAAACATTCAGTACTTC

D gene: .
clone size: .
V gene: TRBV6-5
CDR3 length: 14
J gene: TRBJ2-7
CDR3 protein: CASSRGTAHYEQYF
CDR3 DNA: TGTGCCAGCAGTAGGGGGACGGCTCACTACGAGCAGTACTTC

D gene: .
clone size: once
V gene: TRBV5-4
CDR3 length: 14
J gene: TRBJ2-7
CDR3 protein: CASSKDSTTYEQYF
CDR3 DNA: TGTGCCAGCAGCAAGGACAGTACGACCTACGAGCAGTACTTC

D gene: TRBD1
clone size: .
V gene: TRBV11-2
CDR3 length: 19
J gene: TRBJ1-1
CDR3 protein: CASSYLGLTGRTKNTEAFF
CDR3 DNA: TGTGCCAGCAGCTACCTTGGATTGACAGGGCGCACAAAGAACACTGAAGCTTTCTTT

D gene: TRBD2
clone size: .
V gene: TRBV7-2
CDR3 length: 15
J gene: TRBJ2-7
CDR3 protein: CASSQTSGISYEQYF
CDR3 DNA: TGTGCCAGCAGCCAGACTAGCGGTATTTCCTACGAGCAGTACTTC

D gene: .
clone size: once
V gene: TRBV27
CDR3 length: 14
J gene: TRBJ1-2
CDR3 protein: CASSRGQPTYGYPF
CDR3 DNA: TGTGCCAGCAGCCGCGGACAGCCCACCTATGGCTACCCCTTC

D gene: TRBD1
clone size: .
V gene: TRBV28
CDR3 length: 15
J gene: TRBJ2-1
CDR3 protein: CASSPGTGSYNEQFF
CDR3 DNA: TGTGCCAGCAGCCCCGGGACAGGGTCCTACAATGAGCAGTTCTTC

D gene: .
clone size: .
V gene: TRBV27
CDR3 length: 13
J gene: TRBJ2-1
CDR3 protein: CASSLWGWDEQFF
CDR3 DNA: TGTGCCAGCAGTTTATGGGGCTGGGATGAGCAGTTCTTC

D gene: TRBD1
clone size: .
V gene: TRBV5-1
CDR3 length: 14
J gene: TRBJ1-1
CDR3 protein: CASKTRDRNTEAFF
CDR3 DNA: TGCGCCAGCAAAACAAGGGACAGGAACACTGAAGCTTTCTTT

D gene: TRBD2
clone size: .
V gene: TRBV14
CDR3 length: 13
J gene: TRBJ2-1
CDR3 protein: CASSVGLAGLQFF
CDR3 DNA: TGTGCCAGCAGCGTTGGACTAGCGGGACTGCAGTTCTTC

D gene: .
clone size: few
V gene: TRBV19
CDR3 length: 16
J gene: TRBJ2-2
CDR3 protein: CAANPGGKANTGELFF
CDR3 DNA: TGTGCCGCAAACCCCGGCGGGAAAGCGAACACCGGGGAGCTGTTTTTT

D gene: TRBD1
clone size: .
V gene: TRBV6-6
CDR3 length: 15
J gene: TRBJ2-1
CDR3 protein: CASRETGAPDNEQFF
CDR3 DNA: TGTGCCAGCAGAGAAACAGGGGCACCCGACAATGAGCAGTTCTTC

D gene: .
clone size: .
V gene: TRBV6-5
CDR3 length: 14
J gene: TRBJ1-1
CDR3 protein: CASSPGLLNTEAFF
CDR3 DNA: TGTGCCAGCAGTCCCGGACTGTTAAACACTGAAGCTTTCTTT

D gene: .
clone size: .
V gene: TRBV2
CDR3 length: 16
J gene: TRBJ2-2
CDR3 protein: CASSDEGGGDGGELFF
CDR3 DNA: TGTGCCAGCAGTGATGAGGGGGGGGGCGACGGCGGGGAGCTGTTTTTT

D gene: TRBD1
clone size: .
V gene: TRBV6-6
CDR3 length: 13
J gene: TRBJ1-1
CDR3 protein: CASSDPGGPQAFF
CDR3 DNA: TGCGCCAGCAGTGACCCAGGGGGGCCTCAAGCTTTCTTT

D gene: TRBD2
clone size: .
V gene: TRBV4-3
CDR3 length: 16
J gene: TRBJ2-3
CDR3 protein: CASSQRLAGGTDTQYF
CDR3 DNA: TGCGCCAGCAGCCAGCGTCTAGCGGGGGGGACAGATACGCAGTATTTT

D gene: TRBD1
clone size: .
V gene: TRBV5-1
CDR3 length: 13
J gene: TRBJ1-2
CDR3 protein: CASSQGTADGYTF
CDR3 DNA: TGCGCCAGCAGCCAAGGGACAGCAGATGGCTACACCTTC

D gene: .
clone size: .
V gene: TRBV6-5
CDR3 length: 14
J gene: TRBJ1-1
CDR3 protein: CASSYSRPYTEAFF
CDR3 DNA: TGTGCCAGCAGTTACTCGAGGCCCTACACTGAAGCTTTCTTT

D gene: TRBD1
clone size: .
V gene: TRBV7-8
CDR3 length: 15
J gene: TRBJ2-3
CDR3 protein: CASSLDGTASDTQYF
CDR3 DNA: TGTGCCAGCAGCTTAGATGGGACAGCTTCAGATACGCAGTATTTT

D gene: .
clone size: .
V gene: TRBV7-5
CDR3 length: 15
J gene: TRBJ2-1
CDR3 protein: CARFLRASSYNEQFF
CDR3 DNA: TGTGCCAGATTTCTAAGAGCGAGCTCCTACAATGAGCAGTTCTTC

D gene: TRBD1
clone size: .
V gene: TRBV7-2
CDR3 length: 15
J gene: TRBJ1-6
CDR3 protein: CASSSGTGGLAPLHF
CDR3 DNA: TGTGCCAGCAGCTCTGGGACAGGGGGCTTGGCACCCCTCCACTTT

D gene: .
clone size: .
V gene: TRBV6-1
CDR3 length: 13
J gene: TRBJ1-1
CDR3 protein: CASSDRQNTEAFF
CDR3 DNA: TGTGCCAGCAGTGACCGACAGAACACTGAAGCTTTCTTT

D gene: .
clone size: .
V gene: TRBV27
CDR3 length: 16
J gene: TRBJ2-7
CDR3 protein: CASSLLTSGWRYEQYF
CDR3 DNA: TGTGCCAGCAGTTTACTCACTTCGGGTTGGCGATACGAGCAGTACTTC

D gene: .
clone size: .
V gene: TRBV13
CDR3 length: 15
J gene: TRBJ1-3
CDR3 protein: CASSFGLSSGNTIYF
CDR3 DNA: TGTGCCAGCAGCTTTGGACTGAGCTCTGGAAACACCATATATTTT

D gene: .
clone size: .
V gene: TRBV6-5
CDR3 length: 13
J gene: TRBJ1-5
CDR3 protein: CASRIRDNQPQHF
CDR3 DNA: TGTGCCAGCAGGATCCGGGACAATCAGCCCCAGCATTTT

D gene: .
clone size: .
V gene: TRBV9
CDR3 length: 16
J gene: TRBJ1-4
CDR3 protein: CASSVGSPATNEKLFF
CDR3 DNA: TGTGCCAGCAGCGTAGGGAGCCCTGCAACTAATGAAAAACTGTTTTTT

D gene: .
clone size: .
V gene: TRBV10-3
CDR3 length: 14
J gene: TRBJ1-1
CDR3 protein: CAISDPGVGTEAFF
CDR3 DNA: TGTGCCATCAGTGACCCAGGGGTTGGCACTGAAGCTTTCTTT

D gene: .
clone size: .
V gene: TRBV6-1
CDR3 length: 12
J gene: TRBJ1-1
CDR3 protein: CASSGLGSEAFF
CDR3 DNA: TGTGCCAGCAGCGGTCTAGGCAGCGAAGCTTTCTTT

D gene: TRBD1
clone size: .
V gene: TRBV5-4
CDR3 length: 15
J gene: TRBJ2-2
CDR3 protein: CASSLNRGQNGELFF
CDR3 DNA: TGTGCCAGCAGCTTAAACAGGGGGCAAAACGGGGAGCTGTTTTTT

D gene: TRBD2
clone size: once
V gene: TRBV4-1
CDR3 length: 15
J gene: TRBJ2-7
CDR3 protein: CASSQARAGAYEQYF
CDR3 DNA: TGCGCCAGCAGCCAAGCCCGGGCGGGGGCCTACGAGCAGTACTTC

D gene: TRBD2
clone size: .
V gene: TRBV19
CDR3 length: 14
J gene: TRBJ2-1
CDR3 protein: CASRAGGTYNEQFF
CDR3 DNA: TGTGCCAGTAGGGCCGGGGGGACCTACAATGAGCAGTTCTTC